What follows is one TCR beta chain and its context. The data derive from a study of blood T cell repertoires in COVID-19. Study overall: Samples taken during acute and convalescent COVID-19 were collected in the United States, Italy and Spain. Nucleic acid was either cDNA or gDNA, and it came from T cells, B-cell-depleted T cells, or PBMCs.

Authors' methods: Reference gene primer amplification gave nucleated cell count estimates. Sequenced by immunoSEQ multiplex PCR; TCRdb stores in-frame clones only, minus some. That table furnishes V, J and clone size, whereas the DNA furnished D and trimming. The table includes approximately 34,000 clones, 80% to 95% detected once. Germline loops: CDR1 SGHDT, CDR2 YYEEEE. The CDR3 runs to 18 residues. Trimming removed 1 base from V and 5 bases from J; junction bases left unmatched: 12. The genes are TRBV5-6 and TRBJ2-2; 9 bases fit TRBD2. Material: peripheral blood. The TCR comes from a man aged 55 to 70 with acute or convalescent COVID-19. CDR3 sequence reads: CASSLSLAGGPGTGELFF. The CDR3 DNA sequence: TGTGCCAGCAGCTTGTCTCTGGCGGGAGGGCCAGGTACCGGGGAGCTGTTTTTT.